This T cell receptor beta chain is drawn from a study of T cell repertoires in cytomegalovirus infection. Study in general: HLA-B-restricted CMV epitopes that are well studied, plus recently identified HLA-C-restricted ones, were used by the study.

To note about this clonotype: Its antigen is unidentified.

The V end lost 6 bases, the J end lost 4 bases, and 18 bases lay between the germline ends. Germline V gene lookup returns CDR1 MNHEY and CDR2 SVGAGI. The CDR3 loop spans 16 amino acids. TCRdb fed the reads into MiXCR, producing one record per CDR3 protein. Among about 500,000 distinct CDR3 sequences listed, 30% to 40% were seen once. The receptor was derived from a human donor in good health (CMV status not recorded). Some clones in this sample may be carry-over from other donors' samples. V is TRBV6-5 and J is TRBJ2-2; D may correspond to TRBD1 or TRBD2 (6 bases each). The material was cultured PBMCs, obtained from culture after CMV antigen stimulation. This chain's CDR3 is CASSGRGPVSTGELFF. Here the CDR3 DNA reads TGTGCCAGCAGCGGCCGGGGGCCCGTCAGCACCGGGGAGCTGTTTTTT.